This entry lists 22 T cell receptor beta chains sequenced from one sample in a study of T-cell reconstitution after alpha-beta-depleted transplantation in children. For TCRbeta, the library was prepared with unique molecular identifiers. Each CDR3 protein gets one entry after TCRdb re-called the PCR reads with MiXCR. The sample gives some 460,000 distinct CDR3 sequences, under 20% of which show up once; 25% to 30% is in the top ten. The specimen comprised PBMCs, mostly from graft donor cells, sampled 360 days after TCRalphabeta/CD19-depleted stem cell transplant. Receptors originate from a boy in the first two years of life who had a stem cell transplant for Wiskott-Aldrich syndrome, so the T cells may come from the graft donor.

The chain couples TRBV15 to TRBJ2-3; the match to TRBD2 covers 11 bases. The CDR3 runs 16 residues. Looked up from germline, CDR1 is LNHNV and CDR2 is YYDKDF (reference sequence). Losses at the gene ends were 2 bases for V and 2 bases for J; bases not matched to a gene: 3. The CDR3 DNA sequence: TGTGCCACCAGCAGAAGACTAGCGGGAATCACAGATACGCAGTATTTT. Translated: CATSRRLAGITDTQYF.

This clonotype has a handful of counts. The V call is TRBV12-3 or TRBV12-4, the J call TRBJ1-3, with 10 bases matching TRBD1. CDR3 size: 14 residues. V lost 6 bases and J lost 4; bases outside the gene matches: 3. CDR3 in DNA: TGTGCCAGCAGGACAGGGGGCTACGGAAACACCATATATTTT. Protein: CASRTGGYGNTIYF.

This clonotype has just a few counts. J is TRBJ2-1 and V is TRBV24-1, with D perhaps TRBD1 (5 bases). Between the trimmed V and J ends, which lost 3 bases and 6 bases, there was a span of 11 bases. The CDR3 loop spans 14 amino acids. Germline V gene sequence: CDR1 KGHDR, CDR2 SFDVKD. The CDR3 sequence: CATSDRARGNEQFF. CDR3 DNA: TGTGCCACCAGTGATAGGGCAAGGGGCAATGAGCAGTTCTTC.

The chain employs TRBV18 and TRBJ2-5; TRBD1 is a possible D gene (6 bases). Germline V gene sequence: CDR1 KGHSH, CDR2 LQKENI. This CDR3 is built from 14 residues. V was cut by 2 bases and J by 5 bases, with 12 bases left in between. The CDR3 bases are TGTGCCAGCTCACCAATACAGGGTAGGGAGACCCAGTACTTC. Its translation is CASSPIQGRETQYF.

This clonotype was seen more than once but under ten times. The CDR3: CASSQVGLVSPHEQFF. Written as DNA, the CDR3 is TGCGCCAGCAGCCAAGTTGGGCTAGTATCCCCGCATGAGCAGTTCTTC. The chain employs TRBV4-1 and TRBJ2-1, with unresolved D. The CDR3 covers 16 residues. The V gene lost 1 base and the J gene lost 8 bases, with 18 bases spanning the gap. Germline CDR1 is MGHRA and CDR2 is YSYEKL.

V usage is TRBV12-3 or TRBV12-4 and J usage is TRBJ2-3, with TRBD2 matching 8 bases. V dropped 3 bases and J dropped 0; count of bases not matched to a gene: 2. This CDR3 spans 15 amino acids. Written as DNA, the CDR3 is TGTGCCAGCAGTTTTAGCGGGGCAAGCACAGATACGCAGTATTTT. Encoded protein: CASSFSGASTDTQYF.

Here the CDR3 reads CASSLREPFYNEQFF. The DNA of the CDR3 is TGTGCCAGCAGTTTACGGGAGCCTTTCTACAATGAGCAGTTCTTC. V and J are TRBV7-2 and TRBJ2-1, with D possibly being TRBD2 (6 bases). CDR1 is SGHTA, CDR2 FQGNSA, per germline. The CDR3 has 15 amino acids. Trimming shortened V by 6 bases and J by 3 bases, and 15 bases separated the two germline ends.

The J gene is TRBJ2-7, the V gene TRBV15; D gene uncertain. V shed 0 bases and J shed 9 bases, with 12 bases lying between them. The CDR3 consists of 13 residues. CDR1 and CDR2 from the germline V gene are LNHNV and YYDKDF (reference sequence). CDR3 region: CATSRDESFGQYF. The CDR3 DNA sequence: TGTGCCACCAGCAGAGATGAAAGCTTCGGGCAGTACTTC.

The chain couples TRBV10-3 to TRBJ2-7; D is ambiguous. The V end lost 6 bases, the J end lost 5 bases, and 17 bases lay between the germline ends. This CDR3 has 14 residues. CDR1 is ENHRY and CDR2 is SYGVKD in the germline V gene. CDR3 bases: TGTGCCATCAGCGTCACGATCGGTGGGGACGAGCAGTACTTC. It specifies CAISVTIGGDEQYF.

V is TRBV29-1 and J is TRBJ2-6; D is unclear. From germline, CDR1 is SQVTM and CDR2 ANQGSEA. This CDR3 has 13 residues. With 7 bases removed from V and 0 bases from J, the gap between germline ends came to 7 bases. The CDR3 DNA follows: TGCAGCGCAATGGACTCTGGGGCCAACGTCCTGACTTTC. As protein: CSAMDSGANVLTF. Full variable domain (missing parts from reference TRBV29-1 and TRBJ2-6): SAVISQKPSRDICQRGTSLTIQCQVDSQVTMMFWYRQQPGQSLTLIATANQGSEATYESGFVIDKFPISRPNLTFSTLTVSNMSPEDSSIYLCSAMDSGANVLTFGAGSRLTVL.

The V and J genes are TRBV6-1 and TRBJ2-6; 7 bases map to TRBD1. The CDR3 has 17 amino acids. Unmatched junction bases numbered 14, after V lost 8 bases and J lost 4 bases. CDR1 MNHNS and CDR2 SASEGT come from the germline V gene. CDR3 in DNA: TGTGCCAGCTGTCTTGTGGGACAGACGGGCGGGGCCAACGTCCTGACTTTC. It is translated as CASCLVGQTGGANVLTF.

V usage is TRBV20-1 and J usage is TRBJ2-7; D remains ambiguous. CDR3 length: 13 residues. Trimming shortened V by 5 bases and J by 1 base, and 12 bases separated the two germline ends. The germline V gene encodes CDR1 DFQATT and CDR2 SNEGSKA (reference sequence). CDR3 in amino acids: CSAPKGGSYEQYF. The CDR3 coding sequence is TGCAGTGCTCCTAAGGGTGGATCCTACGAGCAGTACTTC.

A few counts support this clonotype. V and J are TRBV4-1 and TRBJ2-5; maybe TRBD2 (6 bases). V lost 2 bases to trimming and J lost 1 base, with 20 bases between them. CDR1 is MGHRA and CDR2 is YSYEKL in the germline V gene. This CDR3 has 18 amino acids. The CDR3 region is CASSQRRGDPISQETQYF. As DNA, the CDR3 is TGCGCCAGCAGCCAACGCCGCGGGGACCCTATTTCCCAAGAGACCCAGTACTTC.

This clonotype has more than one count but fewer than ten. The chain employs TRBV30 and TRBJ2-4, with D perhaps TRBD2 (5 bases). Trimming pared 2 bases from V and 1 base from J, leaving 12 bases between. This CDR3 contains 15 residues. Germline CDR1 is GTSNPN and CDR2 is SVGIG (reference sequence). The CDR3 reads CAWSMDGKAKNIQYF. CDR3 sequence (DNA): TGTGCCTGGAGTATGGACGGGAAGGCCAAAAACATTCAGTACTTC. Full variable domain (rest looked up from reference TRBV30 and TRBJ2-4): SQTIHQWPATLVQPVGSPLSLECTVEGTSNPNLYWYRQAAGRGLQLLFYSVGIGQISSEVPQNLSASRPQDRQFILSSKKLLLSDSGFYLCAWSMDGKAKNIQYFGAGTRLSVL.

The table lists this clonotype with a few counts. The J gene is TRBJ2-2, the V gene TRBV5-1, with 9 bases identical to TRBD1. This CDR3 contains 15 residues. Germline V gene data show CDR1 as SGHRS and CDR2 as YFSETQ. V was clipped by 7 bases and J by 3 bases; unmatched bases: 7. CDR3 in amino acids: CASFPGQGHTGELFF. CDR3 nucleotide sequence: TGCGCCAGCTTCCCGGGACAGGGCCACACCGGGGAGCTGTTTTTT.

The chain employs TRBV18 and TRBJ2-5; D unclear. The CDR3 totals 12 residues. Trimming shortened V by 5 bases and J by 3 bases, and 7 bases separated the two germline ends. Germline-derived CDR1 and CDR2 are KGHSH and LQKENI. The CDR3, as DNA: TGTGCCAGCTCAGGCATCGAAGAGACCCAGTACTTC. Translating it yields CASSGIEETQYF. Using reference TRBV18 and TRBJ2-5 for the parts outside the CDR3, the full variable domain is NAGVMQNPRHLVRRRGQEARLRCSPMKGHSHVYWYRQLPEEGLKFMVYLQKENIIDESGMPKERFSAEFPKEGPSILRIQQVVRGDSAAYFCASSGIEETQYFGPGTRLLVL.

The rearrangement links TRBV7-2 to TRBJ1-6; a possible D gene is TRBD1 (6 bases). Germline values: CDR1 SGHTA, CDR2 FQGNSA. V was shortened by 6 bases and J by 9 bases, with 21 bases between the two germline ends. The CDR3 has 16 residues. CDR3 amino acids: CASSFAGTLQGSPLHF. The CDR3 DNA reads TGTGCCAGCAGTTTCGCCGGGACACTTCAAGGTTCACCCCTCCACTTT. Variable domain in full (rest from reference TRBV7-2 and TRBJ1-6): GAGVSQSPSNKVTEKGKDVELRCDPISGHTALYWYRQSLGQGLEFLIYFQGNSAPDKSGLPSDRFSAERTGGSVSTLTIQRTQQEDSAVYLCASSFAGTLQGSPLHFGNGTRLTVT.

There are many counts of this clonotype. The CDR3 nucleotides read TGTGCCAGCAGCGCTCCAGACAGGGTCACTGAAGCTTTCTTT. Protein product: CASSAPDRVTEAFF. V usage is TRBV3-1 and J usage is TRBJ1-1; 7 nucleotides agree with TRBD1. V lost 5 bases, J lost 4 bases, and 7 bases stayed unmatched. The CDR3 is 14 amino acids. Germline CDR1 reads LGHDT; CDR2 reads YNNKEL (reference sequence). Using reference TRBV3-1 and TRBJ1-1 for the parts outside the CDR3, the full variable domain is DTAVSQTPKYLVTQMGNDKSIKCEQNLGHDTMYWYKQDSKKFLKIMFSYNNKELIINETVPNRFSPKSPDKAHLNLHINSLELGDSAVYFCASSAPDRVTEAFFGQGTRLTVV.

The V gene is TRBV20-1, the J gene TRBJ1-3; TRBD1 might be the D (5 bases). The CDR3 is 16 residues long. V lost 3 bases and J 2 bases, leaving 17 bases between the germline ends. Germline loops: CDR1 DFQATT, CDR2 SNEGSKA (reference sequence). The chain's CDR3 is CSARSSMGGAGNTIYF. In DNA form, the CDR3 reads TGCAGTGCTAGGTCTTCCATGGGGGGGGCTGGAAACACCATATATTTT.

The CDR3 loop reads CASSLYRLGSWTSTDTQYF. CDR3 sequence (DNA): TGTGCCAGCAGCCTCTATAGATTAGGGTCGTGGACTAGCACAGATACGCAGTATTTT. The rearrangement uses TRBV13 and TRBJ2-3; tentative D call: TRBD2 (5 bases). Per germline, CDR1 PRHDT and CDR2 FYEKMQ (reference sequence). V dropped 5 bases and J dropped 0 bases, with 24 bases sitting between them. CDR3 size: 19 residues.

CDR3 DNA sequence: TGTGCCAGCAGCGTACTACTAGCGGGGGAGGCTCCTGAGCAGTTCTTC. It is translated as CASSVLLAGEAPEQFF. The J gene is TRBJ2-1, the V gene TRBV5-6; 11 bases map to TRBD2. V shed 4 bases, J shed 9 bases, and the junction held 12 bases outside the gene matches. Germline assignment: CDR1 SGHDT and CDR2 YYEEEE. CDR3 length: 16 amino acids.

This clonotype was counted only a few times. The chain employs TRBV9 and TRBJ2-3, with unresolved D. The germline V gene has CDR1 SGDLS and CDR2 YYNGEE. Trimming removed 3 bases at V and 6 bases at J, with 11 bases between. This CDR3 region has 13 residues. CDR3 sequence reads: CASSGAPSDTQYF. CDR3 coding DNA: TGTGCCAGCAGCGGGGCCCCTAGTGATACGCAGTATTTT.